The 4 T cell receptor beta chains reported below all come from one sample, sequenced in a study of T-cell memory formation after mild COVID-19. TCRdb processed the 5' RACE reads anew with MiXCR; each CDR3 protein has one entry. The repertoire has about 57,000 distinct CDR3 sequences, 12% of them found once; the top ten carry approximately 24%. The source material was PBMCs or a T cell subset sorted from them (not recorded which). The receptors derive from a man aged 18-30 years who had mild COVID-19 (a few samples of this study predate the infection). Cell type and time point are not known.

This clonotype appeared many times. The chain couples TRBV4-3 to TRBJ2-1; 7 bases are a match to TRBD1. V dropped 4 bases and J dropped 4; count of bases not matched to a gene: 7. Germline CDR1 and CDR2: LGHNA and YSLEER. The CDR3 loop spans 15 amino acids. CDR3 bases: TGCGCCAGCAGCCCAGGGACAGCAAATTACAATGAGCAGTTCTTC. It codes for CASSPGTANYNEQFF.

This clonotype was detected only a few times. The rearrangement joins TRBV11-3 to TRBJ2-1; possible D gene TRBD2, 6 bases. Germline V gives CDR1 SGHNT, CDR2 YENEEA. The CDR3 consists of 17 residues. V lost 2 bases and J 2 bases, leaving 16 bases between the germline ends. CDR3 DNA sequence: TGTGCCAGCAGCTTAACGGGGGTCCTTGGCACCTACAATGAGCAGTTCTTC. Translation gives CASSLTGVLGTYNEQFF.

The V gene is TRBV20-1, the J gene TRBJ1-1; D is unclear. V shed 1 base and J shed 4 bases, with 22 bases lying between them. The CDR3 contains 17 residues. CDR1 is DFQATT and CDR2 is SNEGSKA in the germline V gene (reference sequence). The CDR3 bases are TGCAGTGCTAGAGCGTGGAGACGATACTCAATGGCCACTGAAGCTTTCTTT. Residues: CSARAWRRYSMATEAFF.

This clonotype was picked up many times. CDR3 loop: CASSVAQVTDTQYF. DNA for the CDR3: TGTGCCAGCAGCGTAGCTCAGGTTACAGATACGCAGTATTTT. The V call is TRBV9, the J call TRBJ2-3; the D is unclear. V was shortened by 0 bases and J by 3 bases, with 8 bases between the two germline ends. The CDR3 consists of 14 residues. Germline CDR1 reads SGDLS; CDR2 reads YYNGEE.